This TCR beta chain was found in a study of blood T cell repertoires in COVID-19. Overall study context: Specimens from acute and convalescent COVID-19 originated in the United States, Italy and Spain. The cDNA or gDNA used as material had been derived from T cells, B-cell-depleted T cells, or PBMCs.

Authors' methods: Nucleated cell number was recorded as an estimate derived from reference gene primer amplification. The assay was immunoSEQ multiplex PCR, and TCRdb's table has in-frame clones only and misses some. V and J calls and clone size are those listed in that table; D and trimming were worked out from the DNA. The data hold around 220,000 clones, with 86% observed a single time. This clone came up once. CDR3 length: 15 amino acids. The V and J ends lost 4 bases and 4 bases, in that order; junction bases with no gene match: 5. Germline CDR1 and CDR2: KGHDR and SFDVKD. The sample consisted of peripheral blood. The chain joins TRBV24-1 to TRBJ2-3, with TRBD1 matching 9 bases. This clonotype was obtained from a woman aged 45 to 65 with COVID-19, enrolled during active disease. CDR3 protein: CATSDHRGPADTQYF. The CDR3, as DNA: TGTGCCACCAGTGACCACAGGGGGCCCGCAGATACGCAGTATTTT.